This T cell receptor (beta chain) was recovered during a study of blood T cell repertoires in COVID-19. Across the whole study: PBMCs, B-cell-depleted T cells, or T cells provided the cDNA or gDNA that made up the material.

V trimming: 2 bases; J trimming: 5 bases; junction bases outside the gene matches: 6. The V gene's germline CDR1 is MDHEN and CDR2 SYDVKM. This CDR3 region has 15 residues. The repertoire was sequenced with immunoSEQ multiplex PCR; TCRdb's copy has only in-frame clones and lacks some. Found here are 340,000 or so clones, approximately 86% of them singletons; the top ten hold 3.5% to 4.5%. This TCR derives from a middle-aged woman with acute COVID-19. V gene TRBV28 combines with J gene TRBJ1-1, with 9 bases that match TRBD1. Material for sequencing was PBMCs or T cells enriched from blood (not recorded which). The CDR3 loop is CASSLGTGRVTEAFF. The CDR3 nucleotides read TGTGCCAGCAGTTTAGGGACAGGGCGAGTGACTGAAGCTTTCTTT.